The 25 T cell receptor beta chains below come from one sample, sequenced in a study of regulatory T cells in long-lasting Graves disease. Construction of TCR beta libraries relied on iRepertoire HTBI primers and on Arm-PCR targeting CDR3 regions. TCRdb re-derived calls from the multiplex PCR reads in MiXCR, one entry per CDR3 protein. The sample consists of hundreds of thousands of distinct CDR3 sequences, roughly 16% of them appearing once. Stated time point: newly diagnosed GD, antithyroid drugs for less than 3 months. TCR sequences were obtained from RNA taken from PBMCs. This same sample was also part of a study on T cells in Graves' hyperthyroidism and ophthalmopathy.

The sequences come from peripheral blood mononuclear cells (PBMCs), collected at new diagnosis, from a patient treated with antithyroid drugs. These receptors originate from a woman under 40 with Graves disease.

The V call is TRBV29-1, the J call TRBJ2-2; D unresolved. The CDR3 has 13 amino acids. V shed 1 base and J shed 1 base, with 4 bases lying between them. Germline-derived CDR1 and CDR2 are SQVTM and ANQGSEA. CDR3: CSVEGQNTGELFF. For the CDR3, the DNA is TGCAGCGTTGAAGGCCAGAACACCGGGGAGCTGTTTTTT.

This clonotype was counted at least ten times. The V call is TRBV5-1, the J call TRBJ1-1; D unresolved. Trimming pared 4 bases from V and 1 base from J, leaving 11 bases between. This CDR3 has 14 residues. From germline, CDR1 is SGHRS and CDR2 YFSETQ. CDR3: CASSRSWGNTEAFF. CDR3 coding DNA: TGCGCCAGCAGCCGCTCGTGGGGGAACACTGAAGCTTTCTTT.

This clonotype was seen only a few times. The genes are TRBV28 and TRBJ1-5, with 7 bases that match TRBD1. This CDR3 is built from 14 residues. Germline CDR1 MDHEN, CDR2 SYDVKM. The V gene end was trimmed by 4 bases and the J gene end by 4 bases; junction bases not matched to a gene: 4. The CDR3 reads CASSSRGLNQPQHF. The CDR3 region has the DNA TGTGCCAGCAGTTCGAGGGGGCTTAATCAGCCCCAGCATTTT.

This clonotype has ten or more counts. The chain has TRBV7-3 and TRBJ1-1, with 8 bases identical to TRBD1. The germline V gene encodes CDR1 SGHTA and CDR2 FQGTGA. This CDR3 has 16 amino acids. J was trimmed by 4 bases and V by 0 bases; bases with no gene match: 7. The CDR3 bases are TGTGCCAGCAGCTTAACGGCCCCGACAGGGGTCACTGAAGCTTTCTTT. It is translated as CASSLTAPTGVTEAFF.

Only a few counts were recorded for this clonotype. CDR3 amino acids: CASSRRSAATGELFF. As DNA, the CDR3 is TGTGCCAGCAGCCGACGGTCCGCAGCCACCGGGGAGCTGTTTTTT. V gene TRBV14 combines with J gene TRBJ2-2; D is uncertain. Between the trimmed V and J ends, which lost 4 bases and 4 bases, there was a span of 13 bases. CDR1 SGHDN and CDR2 FVKESK come from the germline V gene. The CDR3 covers 15 residues. The whole variable domain, filled in from reference TRBV14 and TRBJ2-2, reads EAGVTQFPSHSVIEKGQTVTLRCDPISGHDNLYWYRRVMGKEIKFLLHFVKESKQDESGMPNNRFLAERTGGTYSTLKVQPAELEDSGVYFCASSRRSAATGELFFGEGSRLTVL.

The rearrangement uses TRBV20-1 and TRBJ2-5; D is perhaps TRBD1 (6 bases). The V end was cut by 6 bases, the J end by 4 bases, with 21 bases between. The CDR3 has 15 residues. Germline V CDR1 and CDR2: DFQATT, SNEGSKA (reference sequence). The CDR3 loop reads CSAIPLTGGGETQYF. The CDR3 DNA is TGCAGTGCCATTCCCTTGACAGGAGGCGGAGAGACCCAGTACTTC.

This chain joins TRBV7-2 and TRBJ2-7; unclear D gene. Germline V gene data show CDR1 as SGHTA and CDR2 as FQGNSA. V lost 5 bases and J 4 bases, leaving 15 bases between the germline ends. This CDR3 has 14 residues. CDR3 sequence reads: CASSAQVTQYEQYF. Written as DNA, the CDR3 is TGTGCCAGCAGCGCCCAAGTAACCCAATACGAGCAGTACTTC.

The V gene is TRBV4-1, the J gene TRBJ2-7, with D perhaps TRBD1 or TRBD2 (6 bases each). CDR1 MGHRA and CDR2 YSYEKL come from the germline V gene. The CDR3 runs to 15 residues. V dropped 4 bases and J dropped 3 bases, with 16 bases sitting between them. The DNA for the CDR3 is TGCGCCAGCAGCCGATTCGGGGGCCCGAACTACGAGCAGTACTTC. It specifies CASSRFGGPNYEQYF.

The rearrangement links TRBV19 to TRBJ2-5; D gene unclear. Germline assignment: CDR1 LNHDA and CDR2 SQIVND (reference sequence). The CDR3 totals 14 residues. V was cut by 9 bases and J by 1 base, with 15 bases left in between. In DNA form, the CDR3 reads TGTGCCAGCTCCCCTGGGCGGTCCCAAGAGACCCAGTACTTC. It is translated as CASSPGRSQETQYF.

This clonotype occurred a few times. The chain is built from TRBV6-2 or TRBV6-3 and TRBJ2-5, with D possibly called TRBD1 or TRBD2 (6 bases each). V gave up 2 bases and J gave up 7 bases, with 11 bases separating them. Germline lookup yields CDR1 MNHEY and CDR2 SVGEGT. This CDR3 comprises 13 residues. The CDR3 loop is CASSYVRGGTQYF. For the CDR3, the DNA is TGTGCCAGCAGTTACGTCAGGGGAGGGACCCAGTACTTC.

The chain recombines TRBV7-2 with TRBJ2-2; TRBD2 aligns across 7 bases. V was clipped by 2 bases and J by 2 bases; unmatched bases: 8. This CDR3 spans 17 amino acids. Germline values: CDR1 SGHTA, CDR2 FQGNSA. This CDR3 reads CASSLYAASGNTGELFF. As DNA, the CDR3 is TGTGCCAGCAGCTTATATGCCGCTAGCGGTAACACCGGGGAGCTGTTTTTT.

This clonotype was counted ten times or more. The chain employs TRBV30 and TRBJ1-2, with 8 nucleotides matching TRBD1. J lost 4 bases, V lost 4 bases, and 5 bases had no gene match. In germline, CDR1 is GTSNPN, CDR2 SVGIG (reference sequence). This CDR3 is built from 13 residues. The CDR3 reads CAWTAGQGYGYTF. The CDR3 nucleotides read TGTGCCTGGACCGCTGGACAGGGCTATGGCTACACCTTC.

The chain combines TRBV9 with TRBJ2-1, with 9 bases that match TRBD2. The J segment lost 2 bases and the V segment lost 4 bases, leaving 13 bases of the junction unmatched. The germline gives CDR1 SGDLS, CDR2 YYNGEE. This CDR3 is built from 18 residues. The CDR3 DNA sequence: TGTGCCAGCAGCTCCCCGAAGACTATAGCGGGAGCCTACAATGAGCAGTTCTTC. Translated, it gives CASSSPKTIAGAYNEQFF.

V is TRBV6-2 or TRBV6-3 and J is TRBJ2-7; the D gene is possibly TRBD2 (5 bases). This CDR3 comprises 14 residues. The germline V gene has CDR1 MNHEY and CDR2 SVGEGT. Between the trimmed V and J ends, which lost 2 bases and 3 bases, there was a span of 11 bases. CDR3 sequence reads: CASSYLGSVYEQYF. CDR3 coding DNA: TGTGCCAGCAGTTACCTTGGGAGTGTCTACGAGCAGTACTTC.

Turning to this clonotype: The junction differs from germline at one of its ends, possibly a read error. Written as DNA, the CDR3 is TGTGCCACCAGTGAGTCGATCCAAACCGGGGAGCTGTTTTTT. It translates to CATSESIQTGELFF. V usage is TRBV10-3 and J usage is TRBJ2-2; D call uncertain. Germline assignment: CDR1 ENHRY and CDR2 SYGVKD. The CDR3 is made up of 14 amino acids.

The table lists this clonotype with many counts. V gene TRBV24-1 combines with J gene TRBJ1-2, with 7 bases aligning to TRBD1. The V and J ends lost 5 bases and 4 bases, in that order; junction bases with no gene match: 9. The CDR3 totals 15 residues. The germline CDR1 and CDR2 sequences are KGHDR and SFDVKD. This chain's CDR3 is CATSGRGQSFYGYTF. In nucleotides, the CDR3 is TGTGCCACCAGTGGTAGGGGGCAATCCTTCTATGGCTACACCTTC.

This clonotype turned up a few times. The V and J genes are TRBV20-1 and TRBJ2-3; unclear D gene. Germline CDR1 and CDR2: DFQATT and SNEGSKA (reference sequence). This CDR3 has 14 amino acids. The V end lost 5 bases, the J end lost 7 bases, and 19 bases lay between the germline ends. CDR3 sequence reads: CSAEDPPTLNTQYF. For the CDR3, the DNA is TGCAGTGCTGAGGACCCCCCGACCCTTAATACGCAGTATTTT.

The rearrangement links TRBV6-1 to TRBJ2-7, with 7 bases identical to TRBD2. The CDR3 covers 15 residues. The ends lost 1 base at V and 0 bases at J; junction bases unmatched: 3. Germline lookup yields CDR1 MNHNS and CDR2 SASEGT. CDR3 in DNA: TGTGCCAGCAGTGAAGGGGGGGGAATCTCCTACGAGCAGTACTTC. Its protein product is CASSEGGGISYEQYF.

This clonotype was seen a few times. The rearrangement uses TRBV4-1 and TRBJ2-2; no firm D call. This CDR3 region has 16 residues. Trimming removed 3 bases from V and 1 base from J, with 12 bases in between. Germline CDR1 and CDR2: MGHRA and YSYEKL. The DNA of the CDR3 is TGCGCCAGCAGCCAGGTGTGGGCCGAGAACACCGGGGAGCTGTTTTTT. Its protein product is CASSQVWAENTGELFF.

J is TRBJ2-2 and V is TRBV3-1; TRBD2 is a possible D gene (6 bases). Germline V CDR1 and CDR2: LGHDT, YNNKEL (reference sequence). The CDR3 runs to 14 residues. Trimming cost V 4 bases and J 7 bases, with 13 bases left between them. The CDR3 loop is CASSRSRRDGELFF. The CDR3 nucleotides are TGTGCCAGCAGCCGTAGCAGGCGGGACGGGGAGCTGTTTTTT.

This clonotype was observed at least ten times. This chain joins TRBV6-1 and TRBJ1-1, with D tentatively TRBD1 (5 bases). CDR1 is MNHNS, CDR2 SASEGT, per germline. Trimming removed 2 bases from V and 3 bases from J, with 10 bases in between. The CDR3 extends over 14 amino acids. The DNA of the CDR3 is TGTGCCAGCAGTGAAATCGGAGGGGACACTGAAGCTTTCTTT. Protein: CASSEIGGDTEAFF.

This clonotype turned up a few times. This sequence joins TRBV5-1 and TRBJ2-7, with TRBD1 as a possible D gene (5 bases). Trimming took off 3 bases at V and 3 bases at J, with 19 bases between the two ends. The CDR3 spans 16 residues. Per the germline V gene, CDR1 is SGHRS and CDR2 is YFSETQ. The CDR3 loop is CASSSTSETEFYEQYF. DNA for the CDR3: TGCGCCAGCAGCTCGACCAGCGAGACAGAGTTCTACGAGCAGTACTTC. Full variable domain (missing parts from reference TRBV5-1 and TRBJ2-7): KAGVTQTPRYLIKTRGQQVTLSCSPISGHRSVSWYQQTPGQGLQFLFEYFSETQRNKGNFPGRFSGRQFSNSRSEMNVSTLELGDSALYLCASSSTSETEFYEQYFGPGTRLTVT.

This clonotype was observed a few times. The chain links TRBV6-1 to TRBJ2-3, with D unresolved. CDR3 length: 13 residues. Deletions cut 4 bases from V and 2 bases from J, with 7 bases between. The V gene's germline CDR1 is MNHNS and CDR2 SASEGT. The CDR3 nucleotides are TGTGCCAGCAGTGTGCGAACCACAGATACGCAGTATTTT. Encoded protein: CASSVRTTDTQYF.

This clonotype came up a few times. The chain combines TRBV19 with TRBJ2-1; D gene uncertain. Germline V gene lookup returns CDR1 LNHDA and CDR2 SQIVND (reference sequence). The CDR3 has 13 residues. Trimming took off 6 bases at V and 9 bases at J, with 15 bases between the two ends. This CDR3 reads CASSPALGSEQFF. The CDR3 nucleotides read TGTGCCAGTAGCCCGGCCCTGGGTAGTGAGCAGTTCTTC.

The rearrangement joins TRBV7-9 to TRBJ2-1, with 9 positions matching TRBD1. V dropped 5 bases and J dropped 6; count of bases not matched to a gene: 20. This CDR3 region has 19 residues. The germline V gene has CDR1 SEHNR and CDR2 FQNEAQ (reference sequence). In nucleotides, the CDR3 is TGTGCCAGCAGCCACGACAGGGGGGATCTGGCTCCGGGAGGCAATGAGCAGTTCTTC. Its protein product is CASSHDRGDLAPGGNEQFF.